A selection of T cell receptor beta chains follows, all from one sample in a study of T cell responses to AZD1222 COVID-19 vaccine. Profiling relied on immunoSEQ multiplex PCR, and the TCRdb table lists in-frame clones only, not all of them. The sample has over 150,000 clones; around 92% are singletons. The sequences come from peripheral blood, collected on day 0 of AZD1222 vaccination. These receptors all come from an adult in good health. The CDR3 runs from the conserved cysteine through the conserved F or W. Fields, in order: D gene, V gene, J gene, clone size, CDR3 protein, CDR3 DNA. D genes are given only for firm matches. Clone size is not always given. Where it is, it says once, few, many or a class for expanded clones.

D: .
V: TRBV5-1
J: TRBJ2-3
size: .
CDR3: CASSSSARQDTQYF
DNA: TGCGCCAGCAGCTCCAGCGCGAGACAAGATACGCAGTATTTT

D: .
V: TRBV28
J: TRBJ2-2
size: .
CDR3: CASSYDRYTGELFF
DNA: TGTGCCAGCAGTTACGACCGTTACACCGGGGAGCTGTTTTTT

D: TRBD1
V: TRBV6-5
J: TRBJ1-3
size: once
CDR3: CAAREGAASGNTIYF
DNA: TGTGCGGCGCGGGAGGGGGCAGCTTCTGGAAACACCATATATTTT

D: TRBD1
V: TRBV5-1
J: TRBJ1-5
size: .
CDR3: CASSPSTGDEQPQHF
DNA: TGCGCCAGCAGTCCCTCCACAGGGGATGAGCAGCCCCAGCATTTT

D: .
V: TRBV10-2
J: TRBJ2-2
size: .
CDR3: CASSVLVTGELFF
DNA: TGCGCCAGCAGTGTCCTAGTCACCGGGGAGCTGTTTTTT

D: TRBD1
V: TRBV19
J: TRBJ1-1
size: .
CDR3: CAVKRQGAYTEAFF
DNA: TGTGCCGTTAAACGTCAGGGGGCTTACACTGAAGCTTTCTTT

D: .
V: TRBV27
J: TRBJ1-4
size: few
CDR3: CASRSAGWGEKLFF
DNA: TGTGCCAGCAGGAGCGCGGGGTGGGGTGAAAAACTGTTTTTT

D: .
V: TRBV19
J: TRBJ1-2
size: .
CDR3: CASSPRQTNYGYTF
DNA: TGTGCCAGTAGTCCTAGACAGACTAACTATGGCTACACCTTC

D: .
V: TRBV4-1
J: TRBJ1-5
size: .
CDR3: CASSPPGNQPQHF
DNA: TGCGCCAGCAGCCCCCCAGGGAATCAGCCCCAGCATTTT

D: .
V: TRBV4-2
J: TRBJ1-2
size: .
CDR3: CASSQDVLQGSTYYGYTF
DNA: TGTGCCAGCAGCCAAGATGTCCTACAGGGTTCGACGTACTATGGCTACACCTTC

D: .
V: TRBV3-1/TRBV3-2
J: TRBJ1-5
size: .
CDR3: CASSQGNQPQHF
DNA: TGTGCCAGCAGCCAGGGAAATCAGCCCCAGCATTTT

D: .
V: TRBV5-6
J: TRBJ1-4
size: .
CDR3: CASSFLSDSLEGKLFF
DNA: TGTGCCAGCAGCTTTCTTAGCGACAGCCTCGAGGGAAAACTGTTTTTT

D: .
V: TRBV5-1
J: TRBJ1-3
size: .
CDR3: CASRAQAGSGNTIYF
DNA: TGCGCCAGCAGGGCTCAGGCTGGCTCTGGAAACACCATATATTTT

D: .
V: TRBV5-6
J: TRBJ1-1
size: .
CDR3: CASSFPGDTEAFF
DNA: TGTGCCAGCAGCTTCCCAGGGGACACTGAAGCTTTCTTT

D: .
V: TRBV19
J: TRBJ2-1
size: .
CDR3: CASSGWGESDNEQFF
DNA: TGTGCCAGTAGTGGGTGGGGCGAATCGGACAATGAGCAGTTCTTC

D: TRBD1
V: TRBV5-1
J: TRBJ1-1
size: .
CDR3: CASSPRQGNTEAFF
DNA: TGCGCCAGCAGCCCAAGACAGGGGAACACTGAAGCTTTCTTT

D: .
V: TRBV6-5
J: TRBJ2-2
size: .
CDR3: CASSYSRQNTGELFF
DNA: TGTGCCAGCAGTTACAGTCGGCAGAACACCGGGGAGCTGTTTTTT

D: TRBD1
V: TRBV9
J: TRBJ1-4
size: .
CDR3: CASSNSQGGEKLFF
DNA: TGTGCCAGCAGCAACTCACAGGGGGGTGAAAAACTGTTTTTT

D: .
V: TRBV4-3
J: TRBJ1-1
size: few
CDR3: CASSQGTSANTEAFF
DNA: TGCGCCAGCAGCCAAGGGACGTCGGCGAACACTGAAGCTTTCTTT

D: TRBD1
V: TRBV5-6
J: TRBJ1-6
size: .
CDR3: CASSPGQGRNSPLHF
DNA: TGTGCCAGCAGCCCGGGACAGGGGAGAAATTCACCCCTCCACTTT

D: TRBD1
V: TRBV5-8
J: TRBJ1-4
size: .
CDR3: CASTGQGGTHEKLFF
DNA: TGTGCCAGCACCGGACAGGGTGGAACTCATGAAAAACTGTTTTTT

D: .
V: TRBV6-5
J: TRBJ2-3
size: once
CDR3: CASSYSPFIGADTQYF
DNA: TGTGCCAGCAGTTACTCACCTTTCATCGGGGCAGATACGCAGTATTTT

D: .
V: TRBV20-1
J: TRBJ2-1
size: .
CDR3: CSARDNEQFF
DNA: TGCAGTGCTAGGGACAATGAGCAGTTCTTC

D: .
V: TRBV19
J: TRBJ1-2
size: .
CDR3: CASRNDRATRGGYTF
DNA: TGTGCCAGTAGGAACGACCGGGCTACCAGAGGTGGCTACACCTTC

D: TRBD1
V: TRBV19
J: TRBJ2-7
size: .
CDR3: CASSPGQTYEQYF
DNA: TGTGCCAGTAGCCCGGGACAGACCTACGAGCAGTACTTC

D: .
V: TRBV28
J: TRBJ1-1
size: .
CDR3: CASSPPGQVNTEAFF
DNA: TGTGCCAGCAGTCCTCCGGGACAAGTGAACACTGAAGCTTTCTTT

D: .
V: TRBV19
J: TRBJ1-1
size: .
CDR3: CASSIQINTEAFF
DNA: TGTGCCAGTAGTATTCAGATTAACACTGAAGCTTTCTTT

D: .
V: TRBV3-1/TRBV3-2
J: TRBJ2-6
size: .
CDR3: CASSRQGSSGANVLTF
DNA: TGTGCCAGCAGCCGTCAGGGGAGCTCTGGGGCCAACGTCCTGACTTTC

D: .
V: TRBV5-1
J: TRBJ2-1
size: .
CDR3: CASSLTRNNEQFF
DNA: TGCGCCAGCAGCTTGACCCGGAACAATGAGCAGTTCTTC

D: .
V: TRBV19
J: TRBJ1-1
size: .
CDR3: CASSIGVGNTEAFF
DNA: TGTGCCAGTAGTATAGGGGTCGGGAACACTGAAGCTTTCTTT

D: .
V: TRBV27
J: TRBJ2-7
size: .
CDR3: CASSTGISYEQYF
DNA: TGTGCCAGCAGTACCGGAATCTCCTACGAGCAGTACTTC

D: .
V: TRBV7-8
J: TRBJ1-2
size: .
CDR3: CASSLAPWQDYGYTF
DNA: TGTGCCAGCAGCTTAGCCCCCTGGCAGGACTATGGCTACACCTTC

D: .
V: TRBV7-9
J: TRBJ2-7
size: .
CDR3: CASSSSPYEQYF
DNA: TGTGCCAGCAGCTCTTCTCCTTACGAGCAGTACTTC

D: .
V: TRBV30
J: TRBJ2-7
size: .
CDR3: CAWNRARLGEQYF
DNA: TGTGCCTGGAACAGGGCTCGTTTGGGCGAGCAGTACTTC

D: .
V: TRBV7-2
J: TRBJ1-2
size: many
CDR3: CASSLGRIDGYTF
DNA: TGTGCCAGCAGCTTAGGCCGGATAGATGGCTACACCTTC

D: .
V: TRBV27
J: TRBJ2-1
size: few
CDR3: CASSLGPDSYNEQFF
DNA: TGTGCCAGCAGTTTAGGGCCTGACTCCTACAATGAGCAGTTCTTC

D: .
V: TRBV15
J: TRBJ1-5
size: .
CDR3: CATSRVGGNQPQHF
DNA: TGTGCCACCAGCAGAGTCGGTGGCAATCAGCCCCAGCATTTT

D: TRBD1
V: TRBV7-9
J: TRBJ1-1
size: .
CDR3: CASRTGDTEAFF
DNA: TGTGCCAGCAGGACAGGGGACACTGAAGCTTTCTTT

D: .
V: TRBV15
J: TRBJ2-7
size: .
CDR3: CATSRDRTEYEQYF
DNA: TGTGCCACCAGCAGAGATCGGACAGAATACGAGCAGTACTTC

D: .
V: TRBV10-1
J: TRBJ2-2
size: .
CDR3: CASSGDTGELFF
DNA: TGCGCCAGCAGTGGGGACACCGGGGAGCTGTTTTTT

D: .
V: TRBV4-1
J: TRBJ1-5
size: .
CDR3: CASSQEGGRGGRQPQHF
DNA: TGCGCCAGCAGCCAAGAAGGCGGTCGGGGGGGGAGGCAGCCCCAGCATTTT

D: TRBD1
V: TRBV6-5
J: TRBJ1-1
size: .
CDR3: CASSSQGIDTEAFF
DNA: TGTGCCAGCAGTTCACAGGGGATAGACACTGAAGCTTTCTTT

D: .
V: TRBV12-3/TRBV12-4
J: TRBJ1-2
size: .
CDR3: CASSFGQIGYTF
DNA: TGTGCCAGCAGTTTTGGGCAGATCGGCTACACCTTC

D: TRBD1
V: TRBV14
J: TRBJ1-3
size: .
CDR3: CASSQAGGATIYF
DNA: TGTGCCAGCAGCCAAGCAGGGGGTGCCACCATATATTTT

D: .
V: TRBV9
J: TRBJ1-4
size: .
CDR3: CASSARGDIRNEKLFF
DNA: TGTGCCAGCAGCGCGCGGGGGGACATTCGTAATGAAAAACTGTTTTTT